These 17 T cell receptor beta chains came from one sample sequenced in a study of T-cell memory formation after mild COVID-19. TCRdb analysed the 5' RACE reads with MiXCR anew, one entry per CDR3 protein. The sample records hundreds of thousands of distinct CDR3 sequences, approximately 18% being singletons. The sample was PBMCs or a T cell subset sorted from them (not recorded which). Every receptor here comes from an adult woman who had mild COVID-19 (a few samples of this study predate the infection). Cell type and time point are not known.

This clonotype was recorded a few times. This rearrangement joins TRBV12-3 or TRBV12-4 to TRBJ1-1; D not resolved. This CDR3 has 14 residues. V was shortened by 5 bases and J by 4 bases, with 14 bases between the two germline ends. This chain's CDR3 is CASSPTGSGTEAFF. CDR3 bases: TGTGCCAGCAGTCCGACGGGGTCGGGCACTGAAGCTTTCTTT.

This clonotype was observed a handful of times. J is TRBJ1-1 and V is TRBV14, with TRBD1 as a possible D gene (6 bases). V lost 0 bases and J 2 bases, leaving 19 bases between the germline ends. This CDR3 has 18 residues. CDR1 and CDR2 (germline): SGHDN, FVKESK. The CDR3 coding sequence is TGTGCCAGCAGCCAAGATCGTTGGGGGCCCTATAGAAACACTGAAGCTTTCTTT. This sequence encodes CASSQDRWGPYRNTEAFF.

This clonotype was picked up a small number of times. The chain employs TRBV5-1 and TRBJ2-3; possibly TRBD2 for D (7 bases). Trimming stripped 2 bases from V and 5 bases from J, with 18 bases between. Germline lookup yields CDR1 SGHRS and CDR2 YFSETQ. CDR3 length equals 16 residues. The CDR3 bases are TGCGCCAGCAGCTTCAATCCGGGGGGCCGTGGAGATACGCAGTATTTT. This encodes CASSFNPGGRGDTQYF.

This clonotype was counted once. One end of the junction varies from germline; a read error may be responsible. The V call is TRBV7-2, the J call TRBJ2-5; TRBD1 matches at 7 bases. CDR3 size: 16 residues. Looked up from germline, CDR1 is SGHTA and CDR2 is FQGNSA. This CDR3 reads CASSSLTQGRQETQYF. CDR3 DNA: TGTGCCAGCAGCTCCCTCACACAGGGGCGGCAAGAGACACAGTACTTC.

The CDR3 coding sequence is TGTGCCAGCAGCTTAGGGGCGGGGCTTCAAGAGACCCAGTACTTC. The encoded protein is CASSLGAGLQETQYF. V and J are TRBV7-8 and TRBJ2-5; D may be TRBD2 (6 bases). The V gene's germline CDR1 is SGHVS and CDR2 FQNEAQ. Trimming removed 1 base at V and 2 bases at J, with 11 bases between. This CDR3 spans 15 amino acids.

This clonotype was seen a handful of times. This chain uses TRBV4-1 with TRBJ1-4; D remains ambiguous. The CDR3 loop spans 15 amino acids. The V end lost 0 bases, the J end lost 3 bases, and 8 bases lay between the germline ends. Germline lookup yields CDR1 MGHRA and CDR2 YSYEKL. The CDR3 loop is CASSQDRVANEKLFF. In DNA, the CDR3 is TGCGCCAGCAGCCAAGATAGGGTGGCTAATGAAAAACTGTTTTTT.

The genes are TRBV11-2 and TRBJ2-1; TRBD2 might be the D (7 bases). Germline loops: CDR1 SGHAT, CDR2 FQNNGV. V was shortened by 3 bases and J by 5 bases, with 11 bases between the two germline ends. The CDR3 runs 14 residues. CDR3 nucleotides: TGTGCCAGCAGCTTGGGGGGGCCGGACAATGAGCAGTTCTTC. This codes for CASSLGGPDNEQFF.

This clonotype was recorded a few times. The V call is TRBV10-3, the J call TRBJ2-7; 8 bases fit TRBD1. CDR1 and CDR2 from the germline V gene are ENHRY and SYGVKD. Trimming at V came to 9 bases and at J to 3 bases, leaving 4 bases not matched to a gene. This CDR3 contains 12 residues. CDR3 coding DNA: TGTGCCATATCAGGGGGCCTCTACGAGCAGTACTTC. This sequence encodes CAISGGLYEQYF.

This chain connects TRBV2 to TRBJ2-1; 7 nucleotides match TRBD2. CDR1 SNHLY and CDR2 FYNNEI come from the germline V gene. V shed 7 bases and J 1 base; nucleotides not matched to a gene: 7. CDR3 size: 15 residues. In DNA, the CDR3 is TGTGCCAGCACCCGAGGGGAGGGATCCTACAATGAGCAGTTCTTC. It is translated as CASTRGEGSYNEQFF.

The sample holds many counts of this clonotype. The chain recombines TRBV20-1 with TRBJ2-7, with D possibly being TRBD1 (6 bases). This CDR3 comprises 11 residues. CDR1 DFQATT and CDR2 SNEGSKA come from the germline V gene (reference sequence). The V end lost 6 bases, the J end lost 7 bases, and 13 bases lay between the germline ends. CDR3 in amino acids: CSAPWQGEQYF. DNA of the CDR3: TGCAGTGCCCCCTGGCAGGGGGAGCAGTACTTC.

This chain connects TRBV14 to TRBJ1-2; 12 bases map to TRBD1. V shed 1 base, J shed 7 bases, and the junction held 4 bases outside the gene matches. The CDR3 has 15 amino acids. CDR1 and CDR2 from the germline V gene are SGHDN and FVKESK. The CDR3, as DNA: TGTGCCAGCAGCCAAGGGGGACAGGGGGCGCTTGGCTACACCTTC. This sequence encodes CASSQGGQGALGYTF.

This clonotype showed up just a few times. The chain employs TRBV30 and TRBJ2-1; 7 positions match TRBD1. J gave up 0 bases and V 1 base, and 9 bases lay outside the gene matches. The length of the CDR3 is 17 residues. Germline V gene sequence: CDR1 GTSNPN, CDR2 SVGIG (reference sequence). For the CDR3, the DNA is TGTGCCTGGAGTGACCCCACACAGGGGATCTCCTACAATGAGCAGTTCTTC. The encoded protein is CAWSDPTQGISYNEQFF.

The gene calls are TRBV7-2 and TRBJ2-3; 9 positions match TRBD2. Germline V lookup: CDR1 SGHTA, CDR2 FQGNSA. CDR3 size: 18 residues. V lost 0 bases, J lost 6 bases, and 13 bases stayed unmatched. The CDR3 region is CASSLAYKREDQRDTQYF. The CDR3 DNA is TGTGCCAGCAGCTTAGCTTATAAGCGGGAGGATCAACGCGATACGCAGTATTTT.

This clonotype was seen just once. This chain uses TRBV19 with TRBJ2-2; 7 bases match TRBD1. The CDR3 is 15 residues long. V shed 10 bases and J 3 bases; nucleotides not matched to a gene: 11. Germline CDR1 LNHDA, CDR2 SQIVND (reference sequence). The CDR3 reads CATTDRALHTGELFF. CDR3 sequence (DNA): TGTGCCACCACCGACAGGGCCCTTCACACCGGGGAGCTGTTTTTT.

V gene TRBV18 combines with J gene TRBJ1-1; weak D call: TRBD1 (6 bases). The ends were cut back, 6 bases at V and 3 bases at J, with 14 bases in the middle. From germline, CDR1 is KGHSH and CDR2 LQKENI. This CDR3 is 14 amino acids long. CDR3 protein: CASSVGAGDTEAFF. CDR3 DNA sequence: TGTGCCAGCTCGGTGGGAGCAGGGGACACTGAAGCTTTCTTT.

In its sample, this clonotype was seen a few times. V gene TRBV12-3 or TRBV12-4 combines with J gene TRBJ2-3; D ambiguous. The germline V and J ends were trimmed by 3 bases and 2 bases, with 12 bases remaining between them. This CDR3 contains 15 residues. The CDR3 DNA follows: TGTGCCAGCAGTTTTTACCCGGGTTACACAGATACGCAGTATTTT. Amino acids: CASSFYPGYTDTQYF.

V and J are TRBV7-8 and TRBJ2-1; 12 positions match TRBD2. J gave up 8 bases and V 5 bases, and 10 bases lay outside the gene matches. CDR3 length: 16 amino acids. In germline, CDR1 is SGHVS, CDR2 FQNEAQ. CDR3 sequence reads: CASSLTSGGISYEQFF. The CDR3 DNA follows: TGTGCCAGCAGCCTAACTAGCGGGGGGATTAGTTATGAGCAGTTCTTC.